A single sample gave rise to the 5 T cell receptor beta chains below, sequenced in a study of T cells in Graves' hyperthyroidism and ophthalmopathy. RNA transcripts provided the source from which TCR beta CDR3 regions were amplified. Researchers ran a first-round RT-PCR on the TCR CDR3 using the HTBI primer set. TCRdb passed the multiplex PCR reads through MiXCR, listing each CDR3 protein once. The sample yields hundreds of thousands of distinct CDR3 sequences, around 16% seen once. Source material: blood. All receptors come from a woman younger than 45 with Graves' hyperthyroidism.

Regarding this clonotype: One junction end does not reproduce the germline sequence, and a read error may be involved. The V and J genes are TRBV10-3 and TRBJ2-5; D may be TRBD2 (5 bases). Germline loops: CDR1 ENHRY, CDR2 SYGVKD. There are 12 residues in the CDR3. The CDR3 bases are TGTGCCGTCAGTGGAGGAGGAGAGACCCAGTACTTC. This sequence encodes CAVSGGGETQYF.

The chain joins TRBV20-1 to TRBJ1-1; TRBD1 might be the D (6 bases). Trimming pared 7 bases from V and 1 base from J, leaving 25 bases between. Germline lookup yields CDR1 DFQATT and CDR2 SNEGSKA (reference sequence). The CDR3 has 17 amino acids. CDR3 amino acids: CSGSSGTTGTSNTEAFF. The CDR3, as DNA: TGCAGTGGCTCCTCAGGGACCACCGGGACATCGAACACTGAAGCTTTCTTT.

This rearrangement joins TRBV6-2 or TRBV6-3 to TRBJ2-2; 11 nucleotides align to TRBD2. Germline V gives CDR1 MNHEY, CDR2 SVGEGT. The CDR3 runs 17 residues. The ends lost 7 bases at V and 4 bases at J; junction bases unmatched: 11. CDR3 loop: CASTVLAGARGTGELFF. The CDR3 nucleotides read TGTGCCAGCACCGTACTAGCGGGGGCCAGAGGCACCGGGGAGCTGTTTTTT.

This clonotype has just a few counts. The rearrangement links TRBV6-2 or TRBV6-3 to TRBJ2-1; 9 nucleotides match TRBD2. Germline V gene data show CDR1 as MNHEY and CDR2 as SVGEGT. The CDR3 contains 17 residues. The V gene end was trimmed by 1 base and the J gene end by 2 bases; junction bases not matched to a gene: 6. CDR3 in amino acids: CASSYWLERGAYNEQFF. The CDR3 nucleotides read TGTGCCAGCAGTTACTGGCTGGAGCGGGGGGCCTACAATGAGCAGTTCTTC.

This chain links TRBV27 with TRBJ2-7, with 9 positions matching TRBD1. After removal of 5 bases from V and 5 bases from J, the junction contained 7 bases not matched to a gene. The germline CDR1 and CDR2 sequences are MNHEY and SMNVEV (reference sequence). The CDR3 sequence is 14 residues long. The CDR3 sequence: CASSPGTGLHEQYF. For the CDR3, the DNA is TGTGCCAGCAGTCCCGGGACAGGGCTTCACGAGCAGTACTTC.